A single sample is the source of the 9 T cell receptor beta chains below, sequenced in a study of memory CD4+ T cells and cytomegalovirus serostatus. This table comes from immunoSEQ multiplex PCR, and its TCRdb copy is limited to in-frame clones, with some not included. Among approximately 44,000 clones, over 60% were seen once, and the ten largest hold around 1.9%. The sort gate was single viable CD3+CD4+CD8-CD45RO+ cells for memory CD4+ T cells. Sample: memory CD4+ T cells from blood. These receptors originate from an adult in good health and CMV-seronegative.

This rearrangement joins TRBV9 to TRBJ1-3; 8 bases fit TRBD1. V trimming: 6 bases; J trimming: 8 bases; junction bases outside the gene matches: 7. Per germline, CDR1 SGDLS and CDR2 YYNGEE. This CDR3 has 13 amino acids. This chain's CDR3 is CASKGTGGDTIYF. The CDR3 DNA is TGTGCCAGCAAGGGGACAGGAGGAGACACCATATATTTT.

J is TRBJ2-1 and V is TRBV7-3, with 9 bases matching TRBD2. Germline-derived CDR1 and CDR2 are SGHTA and FQGTGA. The CDR3 has 16 amino acids. J lost 6 bases, V lost 0 bases, and 6 bases had no gene match. The CDR3 sequence is CASSLTISGGRNEQFF. CDR3 nucleotide sequence: TGTGCCAGCAGCTTAACGATTAGCGGGGGCCGCAATGAGCAGTTCTTC.

This clone was recorded once. The CDR3 DNA reads TGTGCCAGCAGCCAAGAGGCTTTTGAAGAGACCCAGTACTTC. Its translation is CASSQEAFEETQYF. The J gene is TRBJ2-5, the V gene TRBV4-2; unclear D gene. Germline loops: CDR1 LGHNA, CDR2 YNFKEQ. The CDR3 is 14 amino acids. Trimming shortened V by 0 bases and J by 3 bases, and 8 bases separated the two germline ends.

The chain has TRBV4-1 and TRBJ2-4; weak D call: TRBD2 (7 bases). V dropped 0 bases and J dropped 0 bases, with 18 bases sitting between them. Germline CDR1 reads MGHRA; CDR2 reads YSYEKL. The CDR3 runs 19 residues. DNA for the CDR3: TGCGCCAGCAGCCAAGAGTCTAGGGTGGGGGGGCAAGCCAAAAACATTCAGTACTTC. This gives the protein CASSQESRVGGQAKNIQYF.

This chain joins TRBV10-3 and TRBJ2-1; 10 nucleotides match TRBD1. Trimming cost V 5 bases and J 9 bases; bases outside gene matches: 10. This CDR3 comprises 15 residues. The germline CDR1 and CDR2 sequences are ENHRY and SYGVKD. CDR3 sequence (DNA): TGTGCCATCAGTACTACCGGGACAGGGGAAGGTGAGCAGTTCTTC. Translating it yields CAISTTGTGEGEQFF.

The chain joins TRBV19 to TRBJ1-5, with 9 bases fitting TRBD1. The CDR3 has 14 amino acids. CDR1 is LNHDA, CDR2 SQIVND, per germline (reference sequence). V gave up 1 base and J gave up 9 bases; unmatched junction bases: 4. CDR3 in amino acids: CASSIGDRVSPQHF. CDR3 DNA: TGTGCCAGTAGTATAGGGGACAGGGTTTCGCCCCAGCATTTT.

The gene calls are TRBV10-3 and TRBJ2-3, with D possibly being TRBD2 (5 bases). The germline CDR1 and CDR2 sequences are ENHRY and SYGVKD. The germline V and J ends were trimmed by 7 bases and 0 bases, with 11 bases remaining between them. The CDR3 is 14 residues long. CDR3 in DNA: TGTGCCATCAAGACTACTCCTAGCACAGATACGCAGTATTTT. The encoded protein is CAIKTTPSTDTQYF.

For the CDR3, the DNA is TGTGCCAGCACTAATCAGGCACGTAGCCGCAATGAGCAGTTCTTC. Amino acid sequence: CASTNQARSRNEQFF. The gene calls are TRBV11-2 and TRBJ2-1; D remains ambiguous. With 7 bases removed from V and 6 bases from J, the gap between germline ends came to 19 bases. CDR3 length equals 15 residues. Germline-derived CDR1 and CDR2 are SGHAT and FQNNGV.

The V call is TRBV29-1, the J call TRBJ1-1; TRBD1 matches at 8 bases. V lost 7 bases, J lost 4 bases, and 11 bases stayed unmatched. Germline V gene lookup returns CDR1 SQVTM and CDR2 ANQGSEA. This CDR3 is 14 amino acids long. In DNA, the CDR3 is TGCAGCGCCTACCTCACAGGGGGGGGCACTGAAGCTTTCTTT. This gives the protein CSAYLTGGGTEAFF.